The 20 T cell receptor beta chains below all came from one sample that was sequenced in a study of T cell responses to AZD1222 COVID-19 vaccine. Clones were sequenced by immunoSEQ multiplex PCR, and TCRdb holds only the in-frame ones, with some missing. The sample records approximately 140,000 clones, 75% to 85% being singletons. Specimen: peripheral blood, collected on day 0 of MenACWY control vaccination. Every receptor here comes from an adult in good health.

This clone was seen only a few times. The chain recombines TRBV21-1 with TRBJ1-4; TRBD1, the table's D call, lacks a check against the DNA. TRBV21-1 is a recognized pseudogene. The CDR3 is made up of 16 amino acids. The CDR3 spells CASSKVRGLANEKLFF. The CDR3 DNA is TGTGCCAGCAGCAAAGTAAGGGGGCTGGCTAATGAAAAACTGTTTTTT.

The rearrangement joins TRBV7-2 to TRBJ2-3; 9 bases fit TRBD1. The V segment lost 2 bases and the J segment 4 bases; nucleotides outside the gene matches: 13. The CDR3 is 18 amino acids. The germline V gene has CDR1 SGHTA and CDR2 FQGNSA. In DNA form, the CDR3 reads TGTGCCAGCAGCTTAATGGGACCGGGACAGGGTGAGGCAGATACGCAGTATTTT. It translates to CASSLMGPGQGEADTQYF.

The V and J genes are TRBV2 and TRBJ2-5; D might be TRBD1 (5 bases). CDR3 length equals 15 residues. The V end lost 0 bases, the J end lost 3 bases, and 11 bases lay between the germline ends. Germline lookup yields CDR1 SNHLY and CDR2 FYNNEI. Here the CDR3 DNA reads TGTGCCAGCAGTGAAGCAAAGACAGCTAAAGAGACCCAGTACTTC. Translation: CASSEAKTAKETQYF.

The chain has TRBV21-1 and TRBJ1-4; the listed D gene, TRBD1, was not tested against the DNA. TRBV21-1 is shown as a pseudogene. There are 15 residues in the CDR3. DNA for the CDR3: TGTGCCAGCACAAGGGGGCAGGGGCAAAATGAAAAACTGTTTTTT. Protein product: CASTRGQGQNEKLFF.

A few counts support this clone. V is TRBV10-3 and J is TRBJ1-6, with 8 bases aligning to TRBD1. The CDR3 length is 18 residues. V lost 2 bases, J lost 0 bases, and 6 bases stayed unmatched. From germline, CDR1 is ENHRY and CDR2 SYGVKD. DNA of the CDR3: TGTGCCATCAGTGAGGGGACAGGCTCTTACTCCTATAATTCACCCCTCCACTTT. It is translated as CAISEGTGSYSYNSPLHF.

The chain links TRBV5-5 to TRBJ1-6; 7 bases are shared with TRBD1. CDR3 length equals 15 residues. Trimming removed 5 bases from V and 10 bases from J; junction bases left unmatched: 12. Germline CDR1 and CDR2: SGHKS and YYEKEE (reference sequence). This CDR3 is CASRFTGEVRSPLHF. Here the CDR3 DNA reads TGTGCCAGCAGATTTACAGGGGAGGTGAGATCACCCCTCCACTTT.

V usage is TRBV5-1 and J usage is TRBJ2-5; 10 nucleotides align to TRBD1. J was trimmed by 5 bases and V by 0 bases; bases with no gene match: 1. The CDR3 has 14 residues. Germline V gene sequence: CDR1 SGHRS, CDR2 YFSETQ. CDR3 DNA sequence: TGCGCCAGCAGCTTGGTGGGACAGGGGGAGACCCAGTACTTC. Protein sequence: CASSLVGQGETQYF.

This clone was seen a handful of times. This chain joins TRBV3-1 (or the pseudogene TRBV3-2) and TRBJ2-2; D remains ambiguous. The CDR3 runs to 14 residues. V was trimmed by 1 base and J by 5 bases, leaving 8 bases between them. Germline CDR1 and CDR2: LGHDT and YNNKEL (reference sequence). The CDR3 loop reads CASSQVTRTGELFF. CDR3 coding DNA: TGTGCCAGCAGCCAAGTAACCAGGACCGGGGAGCTGTTTTTT.

The V gene is TRBV29-1, the J gene TRBJ1-4; D unresolved. Looked up from germline, CDR1 is SQVTM and CDR2 is ANQGSEA. The germline V and J ends were trimmed by 6 bases and 0 bases, with 11 bases remaining between them. The CDR3 extends over 14 amino acids. The CDR3 coding sequence is TGCAGCGTATCCACAGCCGCAACTAATGAAAAACTGTTTTTT. Amino acids: CSVSTAATNEKLFF.

In DNA form, the CDR3 reads TGTGCCAGCAGCGTAGGCAGGAGCAATCAGCCCCAGCATTTT. It translates to CASSVGRSNQPQHF. V usage is TRBV9 and J usage is TRBJ1-5; no clear D gene. Germline assignment: CDR1 SGDLS and CDR2 YYNGEE. The germline V and J ends were trimmed by 0 bases and 1 base, with 5 bases remaining between them. The CDR3 is made up of 14 amino acids.

Remarks on this clone: Other DNA sequences from this sample encode an identical CDR3 as well. The V and J genes are TRBV9 and TRBJ2-2; 7 bases align to TRBD1. The trim removed 4 bases at V and 1 base at J, leaving 7 bases unmatched. This CDR3 has 16 residues. From germline, CDR1 is SGDLS and CDR2 YYNGEE. The CDR3 spells CASSPRTGVNTGELFF. CDR3 in DNA: TGTGCCAGCAGCCCCCGGACAGGAGTGAACACCGGGGAGCTGTTTTTT.

The chain recombines TRBV19 with TRBJ1-4, with a weak D call TRBD1 (6 bases). This CDR3 region has 14 residues. The V and J ends lost 6 bases and 2 bases respectively, with 10 bases between them. Germline V gene sequence: CDR1 LNHDA, CDR2 SQIVND (reference sequence). CDR3 residues: CASSGGATNEKLFF. The CDR3 coding sequence is TGTGCCAGTAGCGGGGGGGCGACTAATGAAAAACTGTTTTTT.

The V call is TRBV6-5, the J call TRBJ2-1, with 9 bases lining up with TRBD2. Per germline, CDR1 MNHEY and CDR2 SVGAGI. V shed 0 bases, J shed 8 bases, and the junction held 5 bases outside the gene matches. There are 15 residues in the CDR3. The CDR3 coding sequence is TGTGCCAGCAGTTACTCTGCGGGGGGGCCCGATGAGCAGTTCTTC. Protein: CASSYSAGGPDEQFF.

J is TRBJ1-6 and V is TRBV18; TRBD1 agrees at 9 bases. CDR1 KGHSH and CDR2 LQKENI come from the germline V gene. Trimming took 4 bases from V and 9 from J; bases not matched to a gene: 7. There are 15 residues in the CDR3. The CDR3 protein is CASSLTTGGSSPLHF. DNA for the CDR3: TGTGCCAGCTCACTCACCACAGGGGGCAGTTCACCCCTCCACTTT.

The chain joins TRBV6-1 to TRBJ1-5; D remains unclear. Germline CDR1 is MNHNS and CDR2 is SASEGT. CDR3 length: 12 amino acids. V was trimmed by 3 bases and J by 4 bases, leaving 4 bases between them. The CDR3 nucleotides are TGTGCCAGCAGTGACGGAAATCAGCCCCAGCATTTT. Amino acids: CASSDGNQPQHF.

There are a few counts of this clone. The V call is TRBV5-5, the J call TRBJ2-3, with D possibly TRBD1 on 6 matching bases. With 6 bases removed from V and 3 bases from J, the gap between germline ends came to 20 bases. The CDR3 is made up of 16 amino acids. Germline CDR1 is SGHKS and CDR2 is YYEKEE (reference sequence). CDR3 protein: CASTLGALGETDTQYF. CDR3 in DNA: TGTGCCAGCACCCTGGGGGCCTTGGGGGAGACAGATACGCAGTATTTT.

The V gene is TRBV7-9, the J gene TRBJ2-1; no clear D. Germline CDR1 SEHNR, CDR2 FQNEAQ (reference sequence). The CDR3 is made up of 11 amino acids. Trimming pared 1 base from V and 13 bases from J, leaving 8 bases between. The CDR3 reads CASSLGARQFF. CDR3 bases: TGTGCCAGCAGCTTAGGGGCCCGACAGTTCTTC. Full variable domain (outside the CDR3, taken from reference TRBV7-9 and TRBJ2-1): DTGVSQNPRHKITKRGQNVTFRCDPISEHNRLYWYRQTLGQGPEFLTYFQNEAQLEKSRLLSDRFSAERPKGSFSTLEIQRTEQGDSAMYLCASSLGARQFFGPGTRLTVL.

The V call is TRBV28, the J call TRBJ2-3; the match to TRBD1 covers 7 bases. This CDR3 is 13 amino acids long. CDR1 and CDR2 (germline): MDHEN, SYDVKM. V was clipped by 7 bases and J by 2 bases; unmatched bases: 3. The CDR3 nucleotides are TGTGCCAGCAAGGACAGGTCCACAGATACGCAGTATTTT. Translating gives CASKDRSTDTQYF. Drawing the rest from reference TRBV28 and TRBJ2-3, the complete variable domain is DVKVTQSSRYLVKRTGEKVFLECVQDMDHENMFWYRQDPGLGLRLIYFSYDVKMKEKGDIPEGYSVSREKKERFSLILESASTNQTSMYLCASKDRSTDTQYFGPGTRLTVL.

This clone has just one count. This chain links TRBV5-1 with TRBJ2-5; D not resolved. V was pared by 5 bases and J by 5 bases, with 10 bases between. CDR1 is SGHRS, CDR2 YFSETQ, per germline. There are 12 residues in the CDR3. The CDR3 sequence is CASRKNGETQYF. CDR3 nucleotide sequence: TGCGCCAGCAGGAAGAACGGTGAGACCCAGTACTTC.

The rearrangement links TRBV25-1 to TRBJ1-2, with D hard to call. With 3 bases removed from V and 6 bases from J, the gap between germline ends came to 17 bases. The CDR3 contains 15 residues. Germline CDR1 reads MGHDK; CDR2 reads SYGVNS. CDR3 amino acids: CASSDSHTGRDGYTF. As DNA, the CDR3 is TGTGCCAGCAGTGACTCCCATACCGGGAGAGATGGCTACACCTTC.